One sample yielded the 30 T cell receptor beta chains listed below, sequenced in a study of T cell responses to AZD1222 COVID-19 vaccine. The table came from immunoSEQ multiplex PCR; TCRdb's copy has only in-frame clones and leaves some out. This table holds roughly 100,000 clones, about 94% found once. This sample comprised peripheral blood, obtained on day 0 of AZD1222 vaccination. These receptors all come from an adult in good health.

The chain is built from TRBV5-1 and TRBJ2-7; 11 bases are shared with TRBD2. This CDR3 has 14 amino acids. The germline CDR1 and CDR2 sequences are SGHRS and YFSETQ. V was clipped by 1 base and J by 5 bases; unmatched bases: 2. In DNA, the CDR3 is TGCGCCAGCAGCTTGACTAGCGGGAGCGACGAGCAGTACTTC. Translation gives CASSLTSGSDEQYF.

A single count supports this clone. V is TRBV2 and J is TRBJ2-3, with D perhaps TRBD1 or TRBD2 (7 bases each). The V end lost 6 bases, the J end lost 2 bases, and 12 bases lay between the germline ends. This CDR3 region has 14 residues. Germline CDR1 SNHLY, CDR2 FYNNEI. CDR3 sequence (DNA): TGTGCCAGCAGAGCGGGACAGTTCACAGATACGCAGTATTTT. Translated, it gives CASRAGQFTDTQYF.

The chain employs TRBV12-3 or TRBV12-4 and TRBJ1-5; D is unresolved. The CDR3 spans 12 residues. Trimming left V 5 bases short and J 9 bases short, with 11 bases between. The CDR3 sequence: CASSPDLGPQHF. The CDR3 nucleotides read TGTGCCAGCAGTCCGGATCTCGGGCCCCAGCATTTT.

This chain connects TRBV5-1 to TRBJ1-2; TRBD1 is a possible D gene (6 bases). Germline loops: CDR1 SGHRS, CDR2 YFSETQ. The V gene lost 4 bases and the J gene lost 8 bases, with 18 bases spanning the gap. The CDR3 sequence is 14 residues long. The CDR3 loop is CASSETTGSEGYTF. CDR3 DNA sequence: TGCGCCAGCAGCGAAACGACAGGCTCGGAGGGCTACACCTTC. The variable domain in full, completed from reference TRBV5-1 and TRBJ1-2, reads KAGVTQTPRYLIKTRGQQVTLSCSPISGHRSVSWYQQTPGQGLQFLFEYFSETQRNKGNFPGRFSGRQFSNSRSEMNVSTLELGDSALYLCASSETTGSEGYTFGSGTRLTVV.

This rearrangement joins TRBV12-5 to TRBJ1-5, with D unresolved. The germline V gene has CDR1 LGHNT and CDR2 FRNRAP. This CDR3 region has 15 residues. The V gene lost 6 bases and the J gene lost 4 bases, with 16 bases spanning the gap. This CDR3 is CASGPPPGANQPQHF. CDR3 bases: TGTGCTAGTGGCCCTCCTCCCGGCGCGAATCAGCCCCAGCATTTT.

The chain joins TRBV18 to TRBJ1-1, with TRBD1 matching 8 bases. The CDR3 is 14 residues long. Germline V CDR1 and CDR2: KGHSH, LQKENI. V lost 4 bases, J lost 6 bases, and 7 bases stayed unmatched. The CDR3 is CASSLTGQGAEAFF. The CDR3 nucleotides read TGTGCCAGCTCACTCACCGGACAGGGCGCTGAAGCTTTCTTT. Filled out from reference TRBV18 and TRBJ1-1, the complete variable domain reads NAGVMQNPRHLVRRRGQEARLRCSPMKGHSHVYWYRQLPEEGLKFMVYLQKENIIDESGMPKERFSAEFPKEGPSILRIQQVVRGDSAAYFCASSLTGQGAEAFFGQGTRLTVV.

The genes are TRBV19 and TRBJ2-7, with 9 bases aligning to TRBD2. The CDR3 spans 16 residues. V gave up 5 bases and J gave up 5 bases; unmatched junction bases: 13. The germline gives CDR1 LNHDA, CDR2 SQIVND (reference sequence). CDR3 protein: CASSPISGRGRDEQYF. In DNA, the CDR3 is TGTGCCAGTAGTCCGATTAGCGGGAGAGGCAGGGACGAGCAGTACTTC. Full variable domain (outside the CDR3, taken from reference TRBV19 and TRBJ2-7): DGGITQSPKYLFRKEGQNVTLSCEQNLNHDAMYWYRQDPGQGLRLIYYSQIVNDFQKGDIAEGYSVSREKKESFPLTVTSAQKNPTAFYLCASSPISGRGRDEQYFGPGTRLTVT.

CDR3 amino acids: CASSEAEVREAFF. The CDR3 DNA follows: TGTGCCAGCAGTGAAGCAGAGGTGCGAGAAGCTTTCTTT. The V call is TRBV2, the J call TRBJ1-1; D remains unclear. The V end was cut by 0 bases, the J end by 8 bases, with 10 bases between. CDR1 is SNHLY and CDR2 is FYNNEI in the germline V gene. The CDR3 is 13 amino acids.

CDR3 sequence (DNA): TGCGCCAGCAGCCCCGGGGTTTCTGCAGCCTCACAAGAGACCCAGTACTTC. As protein: CASSPGVSAASQETQYF. The rearrangement joins TRBV5-1 to TRBJ2-5, with a tentative D call TRBD2 (5 bases). The CDR3 is made up of 17 amino acids. Trimming cost V 4 bases and J 2 bases, with 21 bases left between them. Germline CDR1 reads SGHRS; CDR2 reads YFSETQ.

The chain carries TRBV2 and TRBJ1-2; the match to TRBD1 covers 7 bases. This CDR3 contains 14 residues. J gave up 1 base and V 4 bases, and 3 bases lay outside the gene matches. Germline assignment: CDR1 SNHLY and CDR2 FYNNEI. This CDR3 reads CASSGQGDNYGYTF. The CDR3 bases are TGTGCCAGCAGTGGACAGGGAGATAACTATGGCTACACCTTC.

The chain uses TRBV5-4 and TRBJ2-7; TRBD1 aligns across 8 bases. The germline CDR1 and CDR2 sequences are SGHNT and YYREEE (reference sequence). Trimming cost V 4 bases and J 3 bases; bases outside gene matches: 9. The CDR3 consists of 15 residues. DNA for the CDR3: TGTGCCAGCAGCACCCGGACAGGGAGGTTCTACGAGCAGTACTTC. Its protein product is CASSTRTGRFYEQYF.

Here the CDR3 DNA reads TGCGCCAGCTGGCGGACTAGCGGTTCTAGCTCCTACAATGAGCAGTTCTTC. Protein product: CASWRTSGSSSYNEQFF. The V call is TRBV5-1, the J call TRBJ2-1; 10 bases align to TRBD2. Losses at the gene ends were 7 bases for V and 0 bases for J; bases not matched to a gene: 10. Germline V gives CDR1 SGHRS, CDR2 YFSETQ. This CDR3 comprises 17 residues.

The CDR3 sequence is CASSQQGQDTEAFF. DNA for the CDR3: TGCGCCAGCAGCCAACAGGGACAGGACACTGAAGCTTTCTTT. The V gene is TRBV4-1, the J gene TRBJ1-1, with TRBD1 matching 8 bases. Germline loops: CDR1 MGHRA, CDR2 YSYEKL. With V trimmed by 2 bases and J by 3 bases, 2 bases remained unmatched. This CDR3 region has 14 residues.

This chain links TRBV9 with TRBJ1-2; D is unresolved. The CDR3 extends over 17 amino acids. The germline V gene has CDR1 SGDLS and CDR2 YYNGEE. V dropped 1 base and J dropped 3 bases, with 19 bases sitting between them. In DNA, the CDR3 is TGTGCCAGCAGCGTAAGCCGGGGAATCTCGGAGTACTATGGCTACACCTTC. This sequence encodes CASSVSRGISEYYGYTF.

DNA for the CDR3: TGTGCCTGGAGTAGCGACAGGGGAAGAACTTCACCCCTCCACTTT. It is translated as CAWSSDRGRTSPLHF. The V and J genes are TRBV30 and TRBJ1-6; TRBD1 aligns across 8 bases. V lost 2 bases and J lost 9; bases outside the gene matches: 9. Germline-derived CDR1 and CDR2 are GTSNPN and SVGIG (reference sequence). This CDR3 is built from 15 residues. The full variable domain, completed using reference TRBV30 and TRBJ1-6, is SQTIHQWPATLVQPVGSPLSLECTVEGTSNPNLYWYRQAAGRGLQLLFYSVGIGQISSEVPQNLSASRPQDRQFILSSKKLLLSDSGFYLCAWSSDRGRTSPLHFGNGTRLTVT.

CDR3 bases: TGTGCTAGTGGTGGGGGACTAGCGGGAGAATACAATGAGCAGTTCTTC. Translated: CASGGGLAGEYNEQFF. V is TRBV12-5 and J is TRBJ2-1, with 14 bases that match TRBD2. The CDR3 consists of 16 residues. V lost 5 bases to trimming and J lost 4 bases; unmatched junction nucleotides: 4. Looked up from germline, CDR1 is LGHNT and CDR2 is FRNRAP.

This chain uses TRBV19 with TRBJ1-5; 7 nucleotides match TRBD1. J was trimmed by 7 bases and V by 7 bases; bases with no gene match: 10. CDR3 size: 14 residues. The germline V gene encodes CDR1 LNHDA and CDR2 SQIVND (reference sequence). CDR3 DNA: TGTGCCAGTAATCAGGGACAGCGAGAACAGCCCCAGCATTTT. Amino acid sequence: CASNQGQREQPQHF. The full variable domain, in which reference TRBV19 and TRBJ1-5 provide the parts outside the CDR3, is DGGITQSPKYLFRKEGQNVTLSCEQNLNHDAMYWYRQDPGQGLRLIYYSQIVNDFQKGDIAEGYSVSREKKESFPLTVTSAQKNPTAFYLCASNQGQREQPQHFGDGTRLSIL.

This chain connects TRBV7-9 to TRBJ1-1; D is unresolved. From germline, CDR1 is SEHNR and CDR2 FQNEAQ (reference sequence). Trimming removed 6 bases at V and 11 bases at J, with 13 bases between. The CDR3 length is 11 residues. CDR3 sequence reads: CASSREGEAFF. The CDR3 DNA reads TGTGCCAGCAGTCGAGAGGGTGAGGCTTTCTTT.

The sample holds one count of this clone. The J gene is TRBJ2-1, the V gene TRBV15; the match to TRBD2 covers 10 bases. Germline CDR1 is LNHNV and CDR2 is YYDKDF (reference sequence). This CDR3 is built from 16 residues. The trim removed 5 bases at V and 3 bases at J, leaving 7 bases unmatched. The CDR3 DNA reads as TGTGCCACCAGCCCGCGTACTAGCGGGGACTACAATGAGCAGTTCTTC. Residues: CATSPRTSGDYNEQFF.

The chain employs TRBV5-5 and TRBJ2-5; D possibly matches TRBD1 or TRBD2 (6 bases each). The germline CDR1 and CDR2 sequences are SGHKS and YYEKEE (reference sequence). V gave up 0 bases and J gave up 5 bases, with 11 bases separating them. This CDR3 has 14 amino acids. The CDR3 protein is CASSLGGGGETQYF. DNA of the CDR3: TGTGCCAGCAGCTTGGGCGGAGGGGGGGAGACCCAGTACTTC.

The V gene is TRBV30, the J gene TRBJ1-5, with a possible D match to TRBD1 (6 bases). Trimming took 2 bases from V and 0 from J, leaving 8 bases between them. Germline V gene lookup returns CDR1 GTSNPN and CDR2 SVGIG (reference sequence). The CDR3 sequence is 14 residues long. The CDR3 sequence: CAWSQDSSNQPQHF. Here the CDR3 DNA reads TGTGCCTGGAGTCAGGACAGTAGCAATCAGCCCCAGCATTTT.

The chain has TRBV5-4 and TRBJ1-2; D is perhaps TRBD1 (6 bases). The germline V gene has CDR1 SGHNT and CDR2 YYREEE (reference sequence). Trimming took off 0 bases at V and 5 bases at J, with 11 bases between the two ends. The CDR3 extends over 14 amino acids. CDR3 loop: CASSLGQARYGYTF. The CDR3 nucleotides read TGTGCCAGCAGCTTGGGACAGGCCCGGTATGGCTACACCTTC.

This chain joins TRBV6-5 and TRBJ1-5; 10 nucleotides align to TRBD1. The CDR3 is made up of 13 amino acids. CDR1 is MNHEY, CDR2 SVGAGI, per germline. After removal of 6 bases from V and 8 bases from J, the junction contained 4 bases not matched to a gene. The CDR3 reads CASRTGGREPQHF. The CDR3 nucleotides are TGTGCCAGCAGGACAGGGGGCAGGGAGCCCCAGCATTTT.

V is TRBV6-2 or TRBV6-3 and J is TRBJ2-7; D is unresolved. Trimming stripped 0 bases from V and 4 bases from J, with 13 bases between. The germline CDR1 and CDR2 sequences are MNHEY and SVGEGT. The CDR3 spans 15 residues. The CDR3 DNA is TGTGCCAGCAGTTACTCGATCCCCTTGGCGTACGAGCAGTACTTC. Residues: CASSYSIPLAYEQYF.

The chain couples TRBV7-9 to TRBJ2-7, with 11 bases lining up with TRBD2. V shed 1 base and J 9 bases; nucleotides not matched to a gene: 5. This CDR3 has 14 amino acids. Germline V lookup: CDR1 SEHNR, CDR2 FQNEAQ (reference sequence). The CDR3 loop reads CASSLDLTSGMQYF. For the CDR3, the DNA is TGTGCCAGCAGCTTAGACCTGACTAGCGGGATGCAGTACTTC.

The CDR3 DNA reads TGTGCCTGGAGTGTACCCGGCCTCTACACCGGGGAGCTGTTTTTT. Its translation: CAWSVPGLYTGELFF. The chain uses TRBV30 and TRBJ2-2; no clear D gene. The CDR3 totals 15 residues. Germline V gene lookup returns CDR1 GTSNPN and CDR2 SVGIG (reference sequence). The V and J ends lost 0 bases and 3 bases respectively, with 11 bases between them. The full variable domain, with the rest looked up from reference TRBV30 and TRBJ2-2, is SQTIHQWPATLVQPVGSPLSLECTVEGTSNPNLYWYRQAAGRGLQLLFYSVGIGQISSEVPQNLSASRPQDRQFILSSKKLLLSDSGFYLCAWSVPGLYTGELFFGEGSRLTVL.

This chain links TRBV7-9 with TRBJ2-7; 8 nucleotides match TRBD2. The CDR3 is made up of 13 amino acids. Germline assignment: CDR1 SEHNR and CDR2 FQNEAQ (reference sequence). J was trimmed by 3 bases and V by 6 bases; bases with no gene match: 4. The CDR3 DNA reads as TGTGCCAGCAGGGTAGCGGGAAACTACGAGCAGTACTTC. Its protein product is CASRVAGNYEQYF.

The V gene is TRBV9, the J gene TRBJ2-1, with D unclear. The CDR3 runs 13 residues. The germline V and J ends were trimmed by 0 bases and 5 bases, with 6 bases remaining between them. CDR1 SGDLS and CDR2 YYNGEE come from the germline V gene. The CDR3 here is CASSVVGHNEQFF. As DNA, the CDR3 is TGTGCCAGCAGCGTAGTTGGCCACAATGAGCAGTTCTTC. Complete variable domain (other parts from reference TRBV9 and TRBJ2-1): DSGVTQTPKHLITATGQRVTLRCSPRSGDLSVYWYQQSLDQGLQFLIQYYNGEERAKGNILERFSAQQFPDLHSELNLSSLELGDSALYFCASSVVGHNEQFFGPGTRLTVL.

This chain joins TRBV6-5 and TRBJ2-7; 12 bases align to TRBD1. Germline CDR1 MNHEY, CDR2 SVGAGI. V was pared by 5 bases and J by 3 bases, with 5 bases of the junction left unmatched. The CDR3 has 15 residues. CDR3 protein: CASSRGQGAFYEQYF. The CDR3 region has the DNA TGTGCCAGCAGTAGGGGACAGGGGGCCTTCTACGAGCAGTACTTC.

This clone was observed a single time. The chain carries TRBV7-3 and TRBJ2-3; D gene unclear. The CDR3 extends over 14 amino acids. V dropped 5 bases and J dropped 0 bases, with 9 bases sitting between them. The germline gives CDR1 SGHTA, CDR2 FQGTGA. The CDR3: CASSPTSSTDTQYF. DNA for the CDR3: TGTGCCAGCAGCCCAACCTCTAGCACAGATACGCAGTATTTT.